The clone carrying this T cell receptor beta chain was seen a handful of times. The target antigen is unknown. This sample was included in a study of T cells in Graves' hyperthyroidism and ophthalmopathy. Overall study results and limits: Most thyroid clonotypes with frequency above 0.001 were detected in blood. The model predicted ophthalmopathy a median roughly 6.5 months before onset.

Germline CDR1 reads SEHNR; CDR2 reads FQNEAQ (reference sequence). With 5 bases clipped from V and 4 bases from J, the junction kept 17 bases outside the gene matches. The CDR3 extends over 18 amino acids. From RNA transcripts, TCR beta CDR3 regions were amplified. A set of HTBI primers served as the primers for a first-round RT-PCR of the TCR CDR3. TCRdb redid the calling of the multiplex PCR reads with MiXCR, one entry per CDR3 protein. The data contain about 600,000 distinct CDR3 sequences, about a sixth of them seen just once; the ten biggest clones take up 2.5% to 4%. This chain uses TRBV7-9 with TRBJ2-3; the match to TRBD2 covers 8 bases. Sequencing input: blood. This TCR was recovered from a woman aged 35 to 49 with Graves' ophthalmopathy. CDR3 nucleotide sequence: TGTGCCAGCAGCCCCCCGGGTCGGGGGGGGTTAGTCCCAGATACGCAGTATTTT. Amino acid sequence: CASSPPGRGGLVPDTQYF.